This T cell receptor beta chain was documented in a study of CD8 T cells in ankylosing spondylitis. A remark on this clonotype: Its antigen is unidentified.

Study outcomes and limitations: According to the report, clones linked to the disease were significantly enriched in matched synovial fluid samples taken from ankylosing spondylitis patients. Blood of patients with ankylosing spondylitis appeared to be characterized by a TCR beta motif of eight or nine highly homologous variants.

The CDR3 runs 12 residues. Germline V gives CDR1 GTSNPN, CDR2 SVGIG (reference sequence). Trimming left V 4 bases short and J 4 bases short, with 10 bases between. TCRdb processed the 5' RACE reads anew with MiXCR; each CDR3 protein has one entry. This repertoire shows 50,000 to 65,000 distinct CDR3 sequences, about 7% found once; its top ten account for over 6.5%. This sequence was found in a female donor with ankylosing spondylitis or in good health (not recorded which). The sequenced sample consisted of blood, either unsorted or a sorted T cell fraction (not recorded which). The chain is built from TRBV30 and TRBJ1-2; tentative D call: TRBD1 (6 bases). The CDR3, as DNA: TGTGCCTGGACCAAGGACAGCTATGGCTACACCTTC. Its protein is CAWTKDSYGYTF.